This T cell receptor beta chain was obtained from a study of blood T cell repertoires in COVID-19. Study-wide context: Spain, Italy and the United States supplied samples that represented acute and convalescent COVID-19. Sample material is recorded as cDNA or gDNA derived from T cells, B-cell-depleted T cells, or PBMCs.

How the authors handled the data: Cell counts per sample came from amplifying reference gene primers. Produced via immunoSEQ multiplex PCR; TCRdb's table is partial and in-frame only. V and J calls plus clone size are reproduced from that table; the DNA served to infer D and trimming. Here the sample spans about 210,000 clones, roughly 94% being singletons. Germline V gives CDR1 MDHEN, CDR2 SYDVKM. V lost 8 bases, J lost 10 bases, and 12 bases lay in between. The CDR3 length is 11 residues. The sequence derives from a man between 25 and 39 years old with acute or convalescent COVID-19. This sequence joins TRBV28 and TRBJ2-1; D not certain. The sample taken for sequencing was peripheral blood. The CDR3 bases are TGTGCCAGCGGCCTTAGAGGCGAGCAGTTCTTC. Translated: CASGLRGEQFF.